Each of the 12 T cell receptor beta chains below was sequenced from the same sample in a study of OX40 agonist ivuxolimab in advanced cancers. Sequenced by immunoSEQ multiplex PCR; TCRdb stores in-frame clones only, minus some. The table records approximately 52,000 clones, 83% of them present only once. The source was CD4+ or CD8+ T cells sorted from blood, collected in a trial of the OX40 agonist ivuxolimab. These receptors originate from an adult with an advanced solid tumor such as melanoma, head and neck, liver or kidney cancer.

V and J are TRBV20-1 and TRBJ1-3; possibly TRBD1 for D (6 bases). V gave up 3 bases and J gave up 9 bases, with 9 bases separating them. CDR1 is DFQATT, CDR2 SNEGSKA, per germline (reference sequence). The CDR3 loop spans 11 amino acids. The CDR3, as DNA: TGCAGTGCTAGGGGGGGCCTCACCATATATTTT. This sequence encodes CSARGGLTIYF.

The V call is TRBV5-5, the J call TRBJ1-5; D is unclear. CDR1 and CDR2 (germline): SGHKS, YYEKEE (reference sequence). V was pared by 2 bases and J by 0 bases, with 6 bases between. This CDR3 region has 14 residues. The CDR3 bases are TGTGCCAGCAGCTTACTCAGTAGCAATCAGCCCCAGCATTTT. The encoded protein is CASSLLSSNQPQHF.

This chain joins TRBV19 and TRBJ2-6; the match to TRBD1 covers 7 bases. The V segment lost 2 bases and the J segment 3 bases; nucleotides outside the gene matches: 4. Germline V gene lookup returns CDR1 LNHDA and CDR2 SQIVND (reference sequence). The CDR3 totals 16 residues. CDR3 amino acids: CASSINTGVGANVLTF. The CDR3 DNA reads as TGTGCCAGTAGTATAAACACAGGGGTTGGGGCCAACGTCCTGACTTTC.

This chain joins TRBV7-3 and TRBJ2-3; D perhaps matches TRBD2 (6 bases). This CDR3 is 12 amino acids long. V was pared by 5 bases and J by 10 bases, with 13 bases between. Germline V gives CDR1 SGHTA, CDR2 FQGTGA. This CDR3 is CASSGPREAQYF. The CDR3, as DNA: TGTGCCAGCAGCGGTCCGCGGGAAGCGCAGTATTTT. Looking up the rest from reference TRBV7-3 and TRBJ2-3 gives the full variable domain: GAGVSQTPSNKVTEKGKYVELRCDPISGHTALYWYRQSLGQGPEFLIYFQGTGAADDSGLPNDRFFAVRPEGSVSTLKIQRTERGDSAVYLCASSGPREAQYFGPGTRLTVL.

V is TRBV9 and J is TRBJ2-1; unclear D gene. This CDR3 is 14 amino acids long. From germline, CDR1 is SGDLS and CDR2 YYNGEE. Trimming stripped 4 bases from V and 3 bases from J, with 11 bases between. The CDR3 DNA is TGTGCCAGCAGCAGAAGGGTAGACTACAATGAGCAGTTCTTC. Protein product: CASSRRVDYNEQFF.

This clone was counted a few times. The V call is TRBV7-8, the J call TRBJ1-5; TRBD1 matches at 7 bases. V gave up 5 bases and J gave up 6 bases; unmatched junction bases: 7. CDR1 SGHVS and CDR2 FQNEAQ come from the germline V gene. The CDR3 has 14 residues. The CDR3 sequence: CASSLTGAGQPQHF. The DNA for the CDR3 is TGTGCCAGCAGCCTTACAGGGGCGGGTCAGCCCCAGCATTTT.

This clone was recorded once. The CDR3 protein is CSVERGGYEQFF. In nucleotides, the CDR3 is TGCAGCGTTGAAAGAGGGGGCTATGAGCAGTTCTTC. The J gene is TRBJ2-1, the V gene TRBV29-1; 7 nucleotides agree with TRBD1. The trim removed 2 bases at V and 8 bases at J, leaving 3 bases unmatched. The CDR3 is made up of 12 amino acids. CDR1 and CDR2 from the germline V gene are SQVTM and ANQGSEA.

This clone qualifies as medium-sized. CDR3 DNA sequence: TGTGCCACCAGCAGAGATCGGGGGTACACTGAAGCTTTCTTT. Translating it yields CATSRDRGYTEAFF. The rearrangement joins TRBV15 to TRBJ1-1; D possibly corresponds to TRBD1 (5 bases). Trimming cost V 0 bases and J 3 bases, with 8 bases left between them. Germline-derived CDR1 and CDR2 are LNHNV and YYDKDF (reference sequence). There are 14 residues in the CDR3.

CDR3 in amino acids: CASSSPPIDEQFF. The CDR3 DNA is TGTGCCAGCAGTTCTCCCCCGATCGATGAGCAGTTCTTC. V is TRBV7-8 and J is TRBJ2-1; D is unclear. CDR1 is SGHVS and CDR2 is FQNEAQ in the germline V gene. With 6 bases removed from V and 8 bases from J, the gap between germline ends came to 14 bases. The CDR3 covers 13 residues.

This sequence joins TRBV12-5 and TRBJ2-5, with TRBD2 matching 12 bases. J gave up 2 bases and V 7 bases, and 26 bases lay outside the gene matches. This CDR3 has 22 residues. Germline loops: CDR1 LGHNT, CDR2 FRNRAP. DNA for the CDR3: TGTGCTAGTGCCTTAACCATGACTAGCGGGGGCTTGGGCTCAAGAATTCAAGAGACCCAGTACTTC. Its translation is CASALTMTSGGLGSRIQETQYF.

The rearrangement uses TRBV12-5 and TRBJ1-2; 7 bases are a match to TRBD1. V dropped 4 bases and J dropped 3; count of bases not matched to a gene: 14. Germline assignment: CDR1 LGHNT and CDR2 FRNRAP. There are 17 residues in the CDR3. The chain's CDR3 is CASGSRTLGQGDYGYTF. CDR3 in DNA: TGTGCTAGTGGTTCTAGGACCTTAGGCCAGGGGGACTATGGCTACACCTTC. Filled out from reference TRBV12-5 and TRBJ1-2, the complete variable domain reads DARVTQTPRHKVTEMGQEVTMRCQPILGHNTVFWYRQTMMQGLELLAYFRNRAPLDDSGMPKDRFSAEMPDATLATLKIQPSEPRDSAVYFCASGSRTLGQGDYGYTFGSGTRLTVV.

V usage is TRBV5-1 and J usage is TRBJ2-7; 9 bases align to TRBD1. This CDR3 is built from 17 residues. CDR1 and CDR2 from the germline V gene are SGHRS and YFSETQ. The V and J ends lost 5 bases and 7 bases, in that order; junction bases with no gene match: 19. Written as DNA, the CDR3 is TGCGCCAGCAGTTGGACAGGGGTTGGGTCTGGATCTGGGGAGCAGTACTTC. Translating gives CASSWTGVGSGSGEQYF.